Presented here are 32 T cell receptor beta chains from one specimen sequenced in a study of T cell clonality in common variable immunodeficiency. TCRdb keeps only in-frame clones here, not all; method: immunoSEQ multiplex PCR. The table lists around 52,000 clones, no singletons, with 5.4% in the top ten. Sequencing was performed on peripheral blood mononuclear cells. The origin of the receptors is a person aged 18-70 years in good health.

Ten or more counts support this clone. This CDR3 reads CASSLDPLDRGFYEQYF. CDR3 bases read: TGCGCCAGCAGCTTGGACCCATTGGACAGGGGATTCTACGAG. The J gene is TRBJ2-7, the V gene TRBV5-1, with 9 bases fitting TRBD1. The sequenced fragment ends 3 residues before the CDR3 boundary, so the rest is inferred from the germline J gene. Germline V gives CDR1 SGHRS, CDR2 YFSETQ. After removal of 0 bases from V and 3 bases from J, the junction contained 10 bases not matched to a gene. CDR3 size: 17 residues.

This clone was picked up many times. Partial CDR3 DNA: TGCAGTGCCCCCGGACAGGGGAACAATCAGCCC. This encodes CSAPGQGNNQP. The full CDR3 sequence reads CSAPGQGNNQPQHF. This rearrangement joins TRBV20-1 to TRBJ1-5, with 9 bases identical to TRBD1. From the germline J gene comes the end of the CDR3, since the read stops 3 residues before it. Germline lookup yields CDR1 DFQATT and CDR2 SNEGSKA (reference sequence). CDR3 length: 14 residues. The V gene end was trimmed by 6 bases and the J gene end by 3 bases; junction bases not matched to a gene: 6.

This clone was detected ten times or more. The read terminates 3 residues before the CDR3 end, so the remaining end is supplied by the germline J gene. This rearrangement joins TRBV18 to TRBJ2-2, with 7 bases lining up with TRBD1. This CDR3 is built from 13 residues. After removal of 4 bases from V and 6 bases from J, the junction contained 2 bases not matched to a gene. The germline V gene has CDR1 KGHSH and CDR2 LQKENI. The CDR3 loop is CASSRQGAGELFF. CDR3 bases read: TGTGCCAGCTCACGACAGGGAGCCGGGGAG.

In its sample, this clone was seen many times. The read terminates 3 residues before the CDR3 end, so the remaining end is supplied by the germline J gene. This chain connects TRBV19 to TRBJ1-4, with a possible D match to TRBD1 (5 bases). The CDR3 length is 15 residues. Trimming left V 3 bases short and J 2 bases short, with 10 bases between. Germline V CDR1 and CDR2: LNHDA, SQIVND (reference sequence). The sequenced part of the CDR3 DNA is TGTGCCAGTAGTATCGTGTCAGGGACTAATGAAAAA. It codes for CASSIVSGTNEK. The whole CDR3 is CASSIVSGTNEKLFF.

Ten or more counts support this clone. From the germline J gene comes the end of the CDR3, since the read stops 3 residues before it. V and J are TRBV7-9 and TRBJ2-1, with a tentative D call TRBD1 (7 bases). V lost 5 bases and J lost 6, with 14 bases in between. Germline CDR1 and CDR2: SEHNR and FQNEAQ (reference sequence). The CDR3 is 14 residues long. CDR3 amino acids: CASSDREVGNEQFF. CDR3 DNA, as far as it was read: TGTGCCAGCAGCGACAGGGAGGTAGGCAATGAG.

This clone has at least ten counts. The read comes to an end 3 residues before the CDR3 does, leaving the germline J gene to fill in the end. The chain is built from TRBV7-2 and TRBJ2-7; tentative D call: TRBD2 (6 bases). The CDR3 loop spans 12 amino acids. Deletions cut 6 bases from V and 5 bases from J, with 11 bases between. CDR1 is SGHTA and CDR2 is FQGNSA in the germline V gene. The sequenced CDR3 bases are TGTGCCAGCAGTTCTGGAGGGGACGAG. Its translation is CASSSGGDE. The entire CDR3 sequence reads CASSSGGDEQYF.

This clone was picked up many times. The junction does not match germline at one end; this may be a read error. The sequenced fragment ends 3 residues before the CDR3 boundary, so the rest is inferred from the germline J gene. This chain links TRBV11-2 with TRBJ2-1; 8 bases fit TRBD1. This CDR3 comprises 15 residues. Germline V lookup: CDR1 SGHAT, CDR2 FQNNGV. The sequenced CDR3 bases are TGTGCCAGCACCTTAGACAGGGGCACCAACAATGAG. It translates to CASTLDRGTNNE. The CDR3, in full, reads CASTLDRGTNNEQFF. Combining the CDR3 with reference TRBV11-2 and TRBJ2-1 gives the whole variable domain EAGVAQSPRYKIIEKRQSVAFWCNPISGHATLYWYQQILGQGPKLLIQFQNNGVVDDSQLPKDRFSAERLKGVDSTLKIQPAKLEDSAVYLCASTLDRGTNNEQFFGPGTRLTVL.

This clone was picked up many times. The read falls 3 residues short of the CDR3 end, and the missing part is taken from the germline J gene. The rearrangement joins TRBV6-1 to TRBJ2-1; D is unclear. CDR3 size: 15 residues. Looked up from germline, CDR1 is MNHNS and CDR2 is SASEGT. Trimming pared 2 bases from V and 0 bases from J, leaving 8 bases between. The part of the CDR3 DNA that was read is TGTGCCAGCAGTGAAAGCCGGTTCTCCTACAATGAG. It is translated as CASSESRFSYNE. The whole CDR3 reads CASSESRFSYNEQFF.

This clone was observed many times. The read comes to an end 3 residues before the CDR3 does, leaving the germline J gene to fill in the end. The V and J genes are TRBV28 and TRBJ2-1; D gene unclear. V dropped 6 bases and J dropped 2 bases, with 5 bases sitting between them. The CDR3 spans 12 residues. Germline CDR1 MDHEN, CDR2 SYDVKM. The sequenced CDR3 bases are TGTGCCAGCAGCCCTCCCTACAATGAG. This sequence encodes CASSPPYNE. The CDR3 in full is CASSPPYNEQFF.

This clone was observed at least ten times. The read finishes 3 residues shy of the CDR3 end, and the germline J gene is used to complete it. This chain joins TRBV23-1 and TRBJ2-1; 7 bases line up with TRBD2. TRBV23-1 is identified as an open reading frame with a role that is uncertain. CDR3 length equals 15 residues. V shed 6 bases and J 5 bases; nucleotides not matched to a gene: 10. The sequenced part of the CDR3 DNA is TGCGCCAGCAGCCCCCCGGGGGGAGGGGACAATGAG. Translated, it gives CASSPPGGGDNE. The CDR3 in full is CASSPPGGGDNEQFF.

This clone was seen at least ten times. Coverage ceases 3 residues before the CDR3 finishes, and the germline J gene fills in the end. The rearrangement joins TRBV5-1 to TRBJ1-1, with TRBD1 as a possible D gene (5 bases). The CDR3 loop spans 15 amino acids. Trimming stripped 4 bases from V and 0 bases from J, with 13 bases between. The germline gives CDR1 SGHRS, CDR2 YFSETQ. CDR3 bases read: TGCGCCAGCAGCCCCGGACATGGGATGAACACTGAA. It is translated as CASSPGHGMNTE. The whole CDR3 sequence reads CASSPGHGMNTEAFF.

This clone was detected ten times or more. CDR3 loop: CSARTRRGQETQYF. CDR3 bases read: TGCAGTGCCCGAACGCGGCGGGGGCAAGAGACC. The chain recombines TRBV20-1 with TRBJ2-5; 7 nucleotides line up with TRBD2. The read ends 3 residues before the CDR3 terminus; that terminus is restored from the germline J gene. Germline V gene data show CDR1 as DFQATT and CDR2 as SNEGSKA (reference sequence). This CDR3 contains 14 residues. The junction had 9 bases not matched to a gene; V was cut back by 6 bases and J by 2 bases.

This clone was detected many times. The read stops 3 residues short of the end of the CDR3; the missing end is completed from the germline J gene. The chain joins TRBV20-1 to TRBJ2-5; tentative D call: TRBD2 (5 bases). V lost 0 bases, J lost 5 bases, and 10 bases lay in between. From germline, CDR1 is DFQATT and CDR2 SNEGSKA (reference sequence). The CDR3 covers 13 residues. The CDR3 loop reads CSARDWAGETQYF. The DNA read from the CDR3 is TGCAGTGCTAGAGATTGGGCGGGTGAGACC.

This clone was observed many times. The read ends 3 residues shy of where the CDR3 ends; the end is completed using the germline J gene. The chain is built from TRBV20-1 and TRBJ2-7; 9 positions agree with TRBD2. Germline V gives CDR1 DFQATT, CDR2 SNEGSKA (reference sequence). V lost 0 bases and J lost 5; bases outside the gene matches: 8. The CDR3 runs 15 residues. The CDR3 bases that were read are TGCAGTGCTAGAGATCAGGCTAGCGGGACCCACGAG. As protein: CSARDQASGTHE. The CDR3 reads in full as CSARDQASGTHEQYF.

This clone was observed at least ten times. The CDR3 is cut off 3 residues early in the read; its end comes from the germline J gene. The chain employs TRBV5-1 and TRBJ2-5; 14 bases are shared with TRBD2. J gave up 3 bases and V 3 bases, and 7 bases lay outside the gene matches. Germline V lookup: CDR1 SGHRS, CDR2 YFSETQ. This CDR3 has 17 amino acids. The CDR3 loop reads CASSSWGLAGVEETQYF. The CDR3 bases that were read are TGCGCCAGCAGCTCTTGGGGACTAGCGGGAGTGGAAGAGACC.

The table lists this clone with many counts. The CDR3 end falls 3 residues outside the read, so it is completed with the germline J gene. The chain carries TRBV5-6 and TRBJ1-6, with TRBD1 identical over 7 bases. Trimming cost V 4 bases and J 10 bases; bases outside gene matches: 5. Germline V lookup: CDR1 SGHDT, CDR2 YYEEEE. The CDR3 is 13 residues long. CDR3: CASSRDRGSPLHF. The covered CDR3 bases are TGTGCCAGCAGCCGGGACAGAGGGTCACCC.

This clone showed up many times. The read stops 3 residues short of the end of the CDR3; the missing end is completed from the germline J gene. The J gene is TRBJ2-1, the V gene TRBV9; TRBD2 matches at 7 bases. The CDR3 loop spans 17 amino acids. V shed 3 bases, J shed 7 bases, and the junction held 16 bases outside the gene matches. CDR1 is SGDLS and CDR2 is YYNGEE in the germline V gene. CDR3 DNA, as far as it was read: TGTGCCAGCAGCGCCCCCCCGGGCGGGAGCTCCTTTAATGAG. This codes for CASSAPPGGSSFNE. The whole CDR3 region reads CASSAPPGGSSFNEQFF.

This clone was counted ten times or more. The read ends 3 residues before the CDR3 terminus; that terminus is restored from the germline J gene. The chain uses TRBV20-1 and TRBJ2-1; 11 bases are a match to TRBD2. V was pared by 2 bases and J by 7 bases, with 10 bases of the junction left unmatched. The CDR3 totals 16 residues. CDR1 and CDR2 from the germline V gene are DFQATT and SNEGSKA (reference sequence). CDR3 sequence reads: CSARSPGLAEMNEQFF. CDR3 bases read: TGCAGTGCTAGATCACCGGGACTAGCGGAGATGAATGAG.

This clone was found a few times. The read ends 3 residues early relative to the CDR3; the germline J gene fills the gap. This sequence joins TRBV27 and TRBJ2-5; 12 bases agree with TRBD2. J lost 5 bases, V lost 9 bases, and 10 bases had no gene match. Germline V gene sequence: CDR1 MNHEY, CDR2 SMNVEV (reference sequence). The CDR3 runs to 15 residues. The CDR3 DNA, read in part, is TGTGCCAGTAAAGGACTAGCGGGACCTATGGAGACC. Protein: CASKGLAGPMET. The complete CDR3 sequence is CASKGLAGPMETQYF.

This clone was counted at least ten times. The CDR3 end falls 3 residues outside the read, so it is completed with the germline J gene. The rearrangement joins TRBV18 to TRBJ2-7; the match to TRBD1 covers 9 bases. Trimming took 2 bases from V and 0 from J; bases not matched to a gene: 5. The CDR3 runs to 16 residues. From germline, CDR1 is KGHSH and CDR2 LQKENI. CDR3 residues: CASSPFGTGYSYEQYF. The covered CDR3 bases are TGTGCCAGCTCACCATTCGGGACAGGGTACTCCTACGAG.

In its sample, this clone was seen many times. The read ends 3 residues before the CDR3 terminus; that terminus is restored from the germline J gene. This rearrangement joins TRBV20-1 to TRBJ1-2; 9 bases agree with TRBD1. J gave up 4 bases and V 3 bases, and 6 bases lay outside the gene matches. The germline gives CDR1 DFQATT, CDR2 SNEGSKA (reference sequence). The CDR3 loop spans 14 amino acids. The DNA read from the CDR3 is TGCAGTGCTAGCCCGGGACAGGGTTCCTATGGC. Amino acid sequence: CSASPGQGSYG. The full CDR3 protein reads CSASPGQGSYGYTF.

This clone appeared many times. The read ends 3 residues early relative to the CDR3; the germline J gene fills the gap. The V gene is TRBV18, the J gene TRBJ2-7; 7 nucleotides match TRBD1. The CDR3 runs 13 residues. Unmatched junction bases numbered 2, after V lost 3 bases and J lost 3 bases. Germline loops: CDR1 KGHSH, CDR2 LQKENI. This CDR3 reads CASSPTGDYEQYF. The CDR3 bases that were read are TGTGCCAGCTCACCTACAGGGGACTACGAG.

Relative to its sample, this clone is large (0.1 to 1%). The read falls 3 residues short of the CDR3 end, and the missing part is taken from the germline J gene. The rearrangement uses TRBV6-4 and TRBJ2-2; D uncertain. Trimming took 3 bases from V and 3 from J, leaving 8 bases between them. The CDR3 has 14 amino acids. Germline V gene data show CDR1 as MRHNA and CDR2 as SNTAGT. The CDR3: CASSEQSDTGELFF. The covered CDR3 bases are TGTGCCAGCAGTGAACAGTCAGACACCGGGGAG.

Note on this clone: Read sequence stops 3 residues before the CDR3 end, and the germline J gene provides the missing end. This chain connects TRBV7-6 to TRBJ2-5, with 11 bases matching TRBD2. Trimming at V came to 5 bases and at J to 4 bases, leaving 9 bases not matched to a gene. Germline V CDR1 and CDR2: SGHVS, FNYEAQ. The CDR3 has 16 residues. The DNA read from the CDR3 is TGTGCCAGCAGCCCACTTACCGGGACTAGCGGAGAGACC. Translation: CASSPLTGTSGET. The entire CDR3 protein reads CASSPLTGTSGETQYF.

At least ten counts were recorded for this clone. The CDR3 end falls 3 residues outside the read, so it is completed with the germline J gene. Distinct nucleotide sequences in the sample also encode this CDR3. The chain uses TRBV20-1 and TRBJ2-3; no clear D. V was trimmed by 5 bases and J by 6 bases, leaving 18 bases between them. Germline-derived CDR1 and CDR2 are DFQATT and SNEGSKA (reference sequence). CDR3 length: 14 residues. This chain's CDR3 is CSARRHKSTDTQYF. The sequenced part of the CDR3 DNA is TGCAGTGCTCGACGACACAAATCCACGGATACG.

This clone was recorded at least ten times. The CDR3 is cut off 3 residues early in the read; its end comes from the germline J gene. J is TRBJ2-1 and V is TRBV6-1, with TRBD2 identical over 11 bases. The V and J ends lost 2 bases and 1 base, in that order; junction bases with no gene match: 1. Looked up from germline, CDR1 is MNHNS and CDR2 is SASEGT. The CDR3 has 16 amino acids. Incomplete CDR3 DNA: TGTGCCAGCAGTGAACGACTAGCGGGATCCTACAATGAG. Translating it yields CASSERLAGSYNE. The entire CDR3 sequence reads CASSERLAGSYNEQFF.

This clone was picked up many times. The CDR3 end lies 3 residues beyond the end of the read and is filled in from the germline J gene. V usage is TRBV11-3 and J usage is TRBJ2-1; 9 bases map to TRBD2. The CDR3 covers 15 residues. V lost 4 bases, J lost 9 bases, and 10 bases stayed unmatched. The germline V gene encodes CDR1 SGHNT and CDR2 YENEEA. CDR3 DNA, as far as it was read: TGTGCCAGCAGCTCGGGGACTAGCCGTCGAGCTGAG. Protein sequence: CASSSGTSRRAE. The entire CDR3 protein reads CASSSGTSRRAEQFF. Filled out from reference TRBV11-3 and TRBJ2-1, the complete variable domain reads EAGVVQSPRYKIIEKKQPVAFWCNPISGHNTLYWYLQNLGQGPELLIRYENEEAVDDSQLPKDRFSAERLKGVDSTLKIQPAELGDSAVYLCASSSGTSRRAEQFFGPGTRLTVL.

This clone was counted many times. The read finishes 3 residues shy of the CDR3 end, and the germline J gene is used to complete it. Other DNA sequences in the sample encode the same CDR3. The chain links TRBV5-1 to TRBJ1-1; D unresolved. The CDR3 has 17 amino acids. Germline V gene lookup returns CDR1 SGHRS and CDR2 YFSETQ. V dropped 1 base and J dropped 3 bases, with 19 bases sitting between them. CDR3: CASSLRARPNTDTEAFF. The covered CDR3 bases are TGCGCCAGCAGCTTGAGAGCCCGTCCTAATACGGACACTGAA.

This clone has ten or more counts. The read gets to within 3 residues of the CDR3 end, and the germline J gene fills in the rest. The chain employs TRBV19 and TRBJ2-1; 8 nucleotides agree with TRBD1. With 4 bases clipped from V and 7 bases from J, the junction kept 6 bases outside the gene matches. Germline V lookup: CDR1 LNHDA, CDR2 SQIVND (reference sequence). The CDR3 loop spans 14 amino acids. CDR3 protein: CASSKTGEVNEQFF. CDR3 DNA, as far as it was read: TGTGCCAGTAGTAAGACAGGGGAGGTGAATGAG.

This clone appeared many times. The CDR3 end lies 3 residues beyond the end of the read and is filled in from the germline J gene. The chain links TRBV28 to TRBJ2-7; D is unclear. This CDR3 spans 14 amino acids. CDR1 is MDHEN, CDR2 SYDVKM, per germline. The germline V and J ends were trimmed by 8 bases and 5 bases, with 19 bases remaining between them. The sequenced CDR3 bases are TGTGCCAGCGCCCTTATAGGAATAAGGGACGAG. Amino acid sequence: CASALIGIRDE. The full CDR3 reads CASALIGIRDEQYF.

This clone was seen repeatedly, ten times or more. Incomplete CDR3 DNA: TGCAGTGCTCGGGGACAGCCCACTGAA. Translating gives CSARGQPTE. The entire CDR3 sequence reads CSARGQPTEAFF. V is TRBV20-1 and J is TRBJ1-1, with 7 nucleotides matching TRBD1. Read coverage stops 3 residues before the CDR3 terminus; the germline J gene supplies the remainder. V lost 5 bases, J lost 4 bases, and 4 bases stayed unmatched. Per germline, CDR1 DFQATT and CDR2 SNEGSKA (reference sequence). This CDR3 region has 12 residues.

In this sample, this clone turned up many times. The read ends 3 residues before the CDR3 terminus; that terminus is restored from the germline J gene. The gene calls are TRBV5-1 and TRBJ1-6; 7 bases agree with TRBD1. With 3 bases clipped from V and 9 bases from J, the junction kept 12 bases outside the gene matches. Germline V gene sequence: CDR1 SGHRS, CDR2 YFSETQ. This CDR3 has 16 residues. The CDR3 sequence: CASSSEPGTETSPLHF. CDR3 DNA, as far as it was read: TGCGCCAGCAGCTCTGAGCCCGGGACAGAGACTTCACCC. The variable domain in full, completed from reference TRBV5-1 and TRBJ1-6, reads KAGVTQTPRYLIKTRGQQVTLSCSPISGHRSVSWYQQTPGQGLQFLFEYFSETQRNKGNFPGRFSGRQFSNSRSEMNVSTLELGDSALYLCASSSEPGTETSPLHFGNGTRLTVT.